Each of the 15 T cell receptor beta chains below was sequenced from the same sample in a study of response to subunit inactivated influenza vaccine. TCRdb independently ran MiXCR on the RT-PCR reads; one entry per CDR3 protein. The table includes more than 700,000 distinct CDR3 sequences, 21% detected once. The material was PBMCs from blood, obtained 4 to 6 days after vaccination. The receptors here all came from a man in his fifties or sixties who received an inactivated influenza vaccine.

This clonotype was picked up a small number of times. This chain uses TRBV28 with TRBJ2-7; maybe TRBD2 (6 bases). The CDR3 totals 15 residues. In germline, CDR1 is MDHEN, CDR2 SYDVKM. Trimming pared 6 bases from V and 3 bases from J, leaving 18 bases between. This CDR3 reads CASSPGGTPFYEQYF. DNA for the CDR3: TGTGCCAGCAGCCCAGGCGGGACTCCTTTCTACGAGCAGTACTTC.

The V call is TRBV30, the J call TRBJ2-7, with 11 nucleotides matching TRBD2. Germline assignment: CDR1 GTSNPN and CDR2 SVGIG (reference sequence). CDR3 size: 13 residues. The ends lost 1 base at V and 4 bases at J; junction bases unmatched: 0. CDR3 DNA sequence: TGTGCCTGGAGTGGACTAGCGGGATACGAGCAGTACTTC. Protein sequence: CAWSGLAGYEQYF.

This clonotype appeared a few times. J is TRBJ2-7 and V is TRBV28; D is unclear. Germline V gene data show CDR1 as MDHEN and CDR2 as SYDVKM. V lost 2 bases and J lost 2, with 10 bases in between. This CDR3 region has 14 residues. The CDR3 protein is CASSLRATPYEQYF. The CDR3 coding sequence is TGTGCCAGCAGTTTAAGGGCCACCCCCTACGAGCAGTACTTC.

This clonotype has only a few counts. The gene calls are TRBV12-3 or TRBV12-4 and TRBJ2-7; maybe TRBD1 (6 bases). V lost 7 bases to trimming and J lost 0 bases, with 16 bases between them. The CDR3 is made up of 15 amino acids. This chain's CDR3 is CASTPRWDTSYEQYF. The CDR3 DNA sequence: TGTGCCAGCACCCCTCGTTGGGACACCTCCTACGAGCAGTACTTC.

The gene calls are TRBV14 and TRBJ2-1; D remains ambiguous. The CDR3 is 15 amino acids. Per the germline V gene, CDR1 is SGHDN and CDR2 is FVKESK. The V and J ends lost 1 base and 9 bases respectively, with 16 bases between them. In DNA, the CDR3 is TGTGCCAGCAGCCAAGGCGGCTTTACGAAGGGTGAGCAGTTCTTC. This sequence encodes CASSQGGFTKGEQFF.

The chain recombines TRBV12-3 or TRBV12-4 with TRBJ2-7; 14 bases match TRBD2. With 6 bases clipped from V and 10 bases from J, the junction kept 5 bases outside the gene matches. This CDR3 has 13 residues. CDR3 in DNA: TGTGCCAGCAGCTTGGGACTAGCGGGAGTTCAGTACTTC. Its translation is CASSLGLAGVQYF.

This clonotype was counted only a few times. The gene calls are TRBV12-3 or TRBV12-4 and TRBJ2-7; D perhaps matches TRBD1 (6 bases). V was trimmed by 5 bases and J by 3 bases, leaving 17 bases between them. The CDR3 covers 15 residues. CDR3 sequence (DNA): TGTGCCAGCAGTCCTAGGGGGATAACGTTCTACGAGCAGTACTTC. Translating it yields CASSPRGITFYEQYF.

The V gene is TRBV10-3, the J gene TRBJ2-7; the D is unclear. This CDR3 region has 13 residues. Trimming pared 0 bases from V and 5 bases from J, leaving 8 bases between. The germline CDR1 and CDR2 sequences are ENHRY and SYGVKD. The CDR3 is CAISESARDEQYF. CDR3 bases: TGTGCCATCAGTGAGTCCGCTCGGGACGAGCAGTACTTC.

This clonotype was observed a handful of times. This sequence joins TRBV6-5 and TRBJ2-2, with a possible D match to TRBD2 (6 bases). V lost 0 bases and J lost 2, with 19 bases in between. This CDR3 is 19 amino acids long. CDR1 is MNHEY and CDR2 is SVGAGI in the germline V gene. CDR3 coding DNA: TGTGCCAGCAGTTACTCGGTTCGGTCAGCTAGCGTAAACACCGGGGAGCTGTTTTTT. It yields the protein CASSYSVRSASVNTGELFF.

This clonotype was picked up a small number of times. The rearrangement uses TRBV5-8 and TRBJ2-1; 9 nucleotides match TRBD2. V shed 3 bases, J shed 4 bases, and the junction held 11 bases outside the gene matches. CDR3 length equals 17 residues. Germline loops: CDR1 SGHTS, CDR2 YDEGEE. Written as DNA, the CDR3 is TGTGCCAGCAGCTCTTCGTGGAGGCTAGCGGGATACAATGAGCAGTTCTTC. Translated, it gives CASSSSWRLAGYNEQFF.

The rearrangement uses TRBV5-1 and TRBJ2-5; tentative D call: TRBD2 (6 bases). The germline V gene encodes CDR1 SGHRS and CDR2 YFSETQ. V was clipped by 7 bases and J by 1 base, with 8 bases between them. This CDR3 is 12 amino acids long. The CDR3 is CASRGSQETQYF. The CDR3 region has the DNA TGCGCCAGCCGGGGGTCCCAAGAGACCCAGTACTTC.

This clonotype has a handful of counts. The chain combines TRBV20-1 with TRBJ2-2, with 9 bases that match TRBD2. The CDR3 extends over 16 amino acids. The junction had 7 bases not matched to a gene; V was cut back by 3 bases and J by 2 bases. Germline lookup yields CDR1 DFQATT and CDR2 SNEGSKA (reference sequence). The CDR3 DNA reads TGCAGTGCTAGCGACGCGGGAGGGATTAACACCGGGGAGCTGTTTTTT. Translation gives CSASDAGGINTGELFF.

As to this clonotype: One end of the junction varies from germline; a read error may be responsible. V usage is TRBV7-9 and J usage is TRBJ2-7; the match to TRBD2 covers 8 bases. Looked up from germline, CDR1 is SEHNR and CDR2 is FQNEAQ (reference sequence). The CDR3 has 15 amino acids. CDR3 in amino acids: CASSLVGGGPYQQYF. The CDR3 DNA is TGTGCCAGCAGCTTAGTCGGCGGGGGGCCCTACCAGCAGTACTTC.

The genes are TRBV10-2 and TRBJ2-3; 7 bases line up with TRBD2. The CDR3 loop spans 15 amino acids. The V and J ends lost 6 bases and 0 bases, in that order; junction bases with no gene match: 6. Germline V gives CDR1 WSHSY, CDR2 SAAADI. CDR3 coding DNA: TGCGCCAGCAGGCGGCTAGCGGAGAGCACAGATACGCAGTATTTT. Translating gives CASRRLAESTDTQYF.

This clonotype has only a few counts. The V and J genes are TRBV11-2 and TRBJ1-1; a weak D match, TRBD1 (6 bases). This CDR3 contains 12 residues. V was shortened by 3 bases and J by 9 bases, with 11 bases between the two germline ends. CDR1 and CDR2 (germline): SGHAT, FQNNGV. CDR3 nucleotides: TGTGCCAGCAGCTTCACAGGGAACAAAGCTTTCTTT. Its protein is CASSFTGNKAFF. Full variable domain (outside the CDR3, taken from reference TRBV11-2 and TRBJ1-1): EAGVAQSPRYKIIEKRQSVAFWCNPISGHATLYWYQQILGQGPKLLIQFQNNGVVDDSQLPKDRFSAERLKGVDSTLKIQPAKLEDSAVYLCASSFTGNKAFFGQGTRLTVV.